The 9 T cell receptor beta chains presented below share a single source sample, sequenced in a study of blood T cell repertoires in COVID-19. This table comes from immunoSEQ multiplex PCR, and its TCRdb copy is limited to in-frame clones, with some not included. The repertoire holds around 120,000 clones, roughly four fifths seen once, with about 2.7% in the top ten. Sequencing input: peripheral blood. All receptors derive from a man aged 50 to 60 with acute or convalescent COVID-19.

The CDR3, as DNA: TGTGCCAGCAGCCCCAGGGGGAGAGGCACAGATACGCAGTATTTT. It translates to CASSPRGRGTDTQYF. The genes are TRBV7-3 and TRBJ2-3; 7 bases fit TRBD1. V lost 5 bases and J lost 1; bases outside the gene matches: 6. There are 15 residues in the CDR3. The germline gives CDR1 SGHTA, CDR2 FQGTGA.

This clone has a handful of counts. The rearrangement uses TRBV19 and TRBJ1-1, with 8 bases aligning to TRBD1. The CDR3 spans 13 residues. Germline V gene data show CDR1 as LNHDA and CDR2 as SQIVND (reference sequence). V lost 6 bases and J lost 7; bases outside the gene matches: 7. Here the CDR3 DNA reads TGTGCCAGTAGCCCACAGGGGGAGAGTGAAGCTTTCTTT. It specifies CASSPQGESEAFF.

The chain links TRBV2 to TRBJ1-2; 11 positions match TRBD1. Trimming removed 7 bases from V and 3 bases from J; junction bases left unmatched: 7. Germline CDR1 SNHLY, CDR2 FYNNEI. There are 15 residues in the CDR3. The CDR3 nucleotides read TGTGCCAGCATCCGGGACAGGGGGTTTGACTATGGCTACACCTTC. Translation: CASIRDRGFDYGYTF.

This rearrangement joins TRBV7-3 to TRBJ2-3; 8 bases line up with TRBD2. This CDR3 spans 15 amino acids. Germline CDR1 is SGHTA and CDR2 is FQGTGA. J was trimmed by 5 bases and V by 4 bases; bases with no gene match: 8. This CDR3 is CASSSGLGLGDTQYF. As DNA, the CDR3 is TGTGCCAGCAGCTCGGGACTAGGCCTGGGAGATACGCAGTATTTT. The whole variable domain, remainder taken from reference TRBV7-3 and TRBJ2-3, is GAGVSQTPSNKVTEKGKYVELRCDPISGHTALYWYRQSLGQGPEFLIYFQGTGAADDSGLPNDRFFAVRPEGSVSTLKIQRTERGDSAVYLCASSSGLGLGDTQYFGPGTRLTVL.

This chain links TRBV7-9 with TRBJ2-7, with 8 bases lining up with TRBD1. The germline V gene encodes CDR1 SEHNR and CDR2 FQNEAQ (reference sequence). This CDR3 has 13 residues. Trimming removed 6 bases from V and 6 bases from J; junction bases left unmatched: 7. The CDR3 nucleotides are TGTGCCAGCAGACTCGCCGACAGGGGCGAGCAGTACTTC. This translates into CASRLADRGEQYF.

The rearrangement joins TRBV28 to TRBJ2-2; the match to TRBD2 covers 10 bases. Germline lookup yields CDR1 MDHEN and CDR2 SYDVKM. Trimming at V came to 5 bases and at J to 3 bases, leaving 6 bases not matched to a gene. The CDR3 extends over 16 amino acids. This CDR3 reads CASSILAGVDTGELFF. The CDR3 bases are TGTGCCAGCAGTATCCTAGCGGGAGTGGACACCGGGGAGCTGTTTTTT.

The chain employs TRBV5-1 and TRBJ2-3, with 7 nucleotides matching TRBD2. Looked up from germline, CDR1 is SGHRS and CDR2 is YFSETQ. The CDR3 length is 15 residues. The ends lost 4 bases at V and 5 bases at J; junction bases unmatched: 10. CDR3 sequence: CASSLGLVGEDTQYF. DNA for the CDR3: TGCGCCAGCAGCCTCGGACTAGTGGGTGAAGATACGCAGTATTTT.

The chain links TRBV14 to TRBJ2-1; 13 nucleotides align to TRBD2. This CDR3 comprises 17 residues. V lost 1 base to trimming and J lost 6 bases; unmatched junction nucleotides: 6. Germline V CDR1 and CDR2: SGHDN, FVKESK. CDR3 protein: CASSQGRTSGRSNEQFF. In DNA form, the CDR3 reads TGTGCCAGCAGCCAAGGGCGGACTAGCGGGAGAAGCAATGAGCAGTTCTTC.

This clone turned up a few times. The DNA for the CDR3 is TGTGCCAGCAGCCCGACTAGCGGGAGAACATACGAGCAGTACTTC. Translated, it gives CASSPTSGRTYEQYF. The V gene is TRBV14, the J gene TRBJ2-7; 12 bases match TRBD2. The CDR3 extends over 15 amino acids. The germline V gene encodes CDR1 SGHDN and CDR2 FVKESK. The junction had 5 bases not matched to a gene; V was cut back by 4 bases and J by 4 bases.